This T cell receptor (beta chain) came from a study of CD8 T cells in Susac syndrome. The authors sequenced TCR beta from blood CD8+ and CD4+ T cells. Treatment-naive patients with stable or active relapsing-remitting disease served as multiple sclerosis controls. CD8+ and CD4+ T cells were negatively isolated; TEMRA cells were FACS-enriched. This CDR3 is 14 amino acids long. V was trimmed by 3 bases and J by 4 bases, leaving 13 bases between them. Looked up from germline, CDR1 is DFQATT and CDR2 is SNEGSKA (reference sequence). When the RNA was reverse transcribed, random hexamers were used with an input of about 0.5 to 1 ug. Across 54 Vbeta and 13 Jbeta, immunoSEQ multiplex PCR amplified TCR beta CDR3. TCRdb used MiXCR to reprocess the immunoSEQ multiplex PCR reads, holding one entry per CDR3 protein. The data show roughly 200,000 distinct CDR3 sequences, with 95% seen just once and 0.082% held by the top ten.

The rearrangement links TRBV20-1 to TRBJ2-1; possible D gene TRBD1, 6 bases. Sequencing was carried out using CD4+ T cells from PBMCs. The receptor was derived from a human donor with multiple sclerosis. The CDR3 region has the DNA TGCAGTGCTAGGGCCGGGACACTGTACAATGAGCAGTTCTTC. It encodes CSARAGTLYNEQFF.